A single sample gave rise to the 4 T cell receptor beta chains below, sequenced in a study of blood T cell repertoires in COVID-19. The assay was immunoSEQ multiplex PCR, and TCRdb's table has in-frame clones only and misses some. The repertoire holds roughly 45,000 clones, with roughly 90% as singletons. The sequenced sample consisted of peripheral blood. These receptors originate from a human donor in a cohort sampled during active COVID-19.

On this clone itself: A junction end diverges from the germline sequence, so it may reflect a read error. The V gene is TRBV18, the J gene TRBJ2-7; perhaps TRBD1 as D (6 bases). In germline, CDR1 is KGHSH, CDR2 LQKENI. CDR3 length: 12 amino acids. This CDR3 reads CASSPRTDEQYF. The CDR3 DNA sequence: TGTGCCAGCTCCCCACGGACAGACGAGCAGTACTTC. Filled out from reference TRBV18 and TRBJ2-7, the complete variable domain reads NAGVMQNPRHLVRRRGQEARLRCSPMKGHSHVYWYRQLPEEGLKFMVYLQKENIIDESGMPKERFSAEFPKEGPSILRIQQVVRGDSAAYFCASSPRTDEQYFGPGTRLTVT.

This CDR3 reads CASSLDRGLNSYEQYF. In DNA, the CDR3 is TGTGCCAGCAGTTTGGACAGGGGACTGAACTCCTACGAGCAGTACTTC. The chain employs TRBV27 and TRBJ2-7; 9 bases are a match to TRBD1. The CDR3 runs to 16 residues. The V gene end was trimmed by 3 bases and the J gene end by 0 bases; junction bases not matched to a gene: 6. Germline values: CDR1 MNHEY, CDR2 SMNVEV (reference sequence).

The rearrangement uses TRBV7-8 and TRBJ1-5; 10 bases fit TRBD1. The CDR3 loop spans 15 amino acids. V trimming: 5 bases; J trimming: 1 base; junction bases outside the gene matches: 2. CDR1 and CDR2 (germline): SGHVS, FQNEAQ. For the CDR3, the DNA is TGTGCCAGCAGCGAGGGACAGGGGAGCAATCAGCCCCAGCATTTT. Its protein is CASSEGQGSNQPQHF.

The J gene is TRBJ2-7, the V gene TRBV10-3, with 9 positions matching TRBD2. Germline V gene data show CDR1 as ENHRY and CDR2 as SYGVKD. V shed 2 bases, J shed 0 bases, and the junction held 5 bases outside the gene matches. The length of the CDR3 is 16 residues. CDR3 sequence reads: CAISEGSGGISYEQYF. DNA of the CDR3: TGTGCCATCAGTGAGGGTAGCGGGGGAATCTCCTACGAGCAGTACTTC.